The clone carrying this T cell receptor beta chain was observed a few times. What it binds is not known. The data are from a study of T-cell memory formation after mild COVID-19. Study in general: There were largely donor-specific TCR clusters.

TCRdb called the 5' RACE reads again in MiXCR, with one record for every CDR3 protein. The sample lists tens of thousands of distinct CDR3 sequences, around 9.7% seen once, with about 11% in the top ten. Study observations and caveats: Clonal second-wave expansions that peaked on day 37 had unconfirmed SARS-CoV-2 specificity. Certain responding clones were present in pre-infection memory, suggesting participation of cross-reactive memory.

Germline-derived CDR1 and CDR2 are SGHVS and FNYEAQ. V was cut by 3 bases and J by 6 bases, with 17 bases left in between. This CDR3 comprises 16 residues. The rearrangement uses TRBV7-6 and TRBJ2-2; D may be TRBD2 (6 bases). Sequenced sample: PBMCs or a T cell subset sorted from them (not recorded which). This TCR was sampled from an adult woman who had mild COVID-19 (a few samples of this study predate the infection). Cell type and time point are not known. The DNA of the CDR3 is TGTGCCAGCAGCTTGGGGGACTCCGGAACGGCCGGGGAGCTGTTTTTT. Amino acids: CASSLGDSGTAGELFF.